A selection of T cell receptor beta chains follows, all from one sample in a study of cytomegalovirus exposure and HLA in healthy donors. Here immunoSEQ multiplex PCR was the method, and the copy in TCRdb shows in-frame clones only, minus some. The sample table sets out tens of thousands of clones. What was sequenced was PBMCs. The receptor source for this set is a man aged 25-45 years in good health and CMV-seropositive. CDR3s include the opening cysteine and the closing phenylalanine or tryptophan. A D gene is named only where the DNA matches it firmly.

J gene: TRBJ1-5
V gene: TRBV29-1
D gene: .
CDR3 protein: CSVGEDRGQPQHF
CDR3 DNA: TGCAGCGTTGGTGAAGACCGCGGCCAGCCCCAGCATTTT

J gene: TRBJ2-7
V gene: TRBV7-3
D gene: .
CDR3 protein: CASSLSPGSEQYF
CDR3 DNA: TGTGCCAGCAGCTTAAGCCCAGGGTCCGAGCAGTACTTC

J gene: TRBJ2-2
V gene: TRBV29-1
D gene: TRBD1
CDR3 protein: CSVGPGQANTGELFF
CDR3 DNA: TGCAGCGTTGGGCCGGGACAGGCTAACACCGGGGAGCTGTTTTTT

J gene: TRBJ2-1
V gene: TRBV15
D gene: TRBD1
CDR3 protein: CATSRERQGDNEQFF
CDR3 DNA: TGTGCCACCAGCAGAGAGAGGCAGGGGGACAATGAGCAGTTCTTC

J gene: TRBJ1-2
V gene: TRBV19
D gene: TRBD1
CDR3 protein: CASSMIGAGQGNYGYTF
CDR3 DNA: TGTGCCAGTAGTATGATAGGAGCTGGACAGGGTAACTATGGCTACACCTTC

J gene: TRBJ1-1
V gene: TRBV6-5
D gene: .
CDR3 protein: CASSYADRLNTEAFF
CDR3 DNA: TGTGCCAGCAGTTACGCCGACAGACTGAACACTGAAGCTTTCTTT

J gene: TRBJ2-2
V gene: TRBV30
D gene: .
CDR3 protein: CAWSEQGTGELFF
CDR3 DNA: TGTGCCTGGAGTGAACAGGGCACCGGGGAGCTGTTTTTT

J gene: TRBJ1-5
V gene: TRBV4-1
D gene: .
CDR3 protein: CASSQDWGGNQPQHF
CDR3 DNA: TGCGCCAGCAGCCAAGATTGGGGGGGCAATCAGCCCCAGCATTTT

J gene: TRBJ2-5
V gene: TRBV19
D gene: .
CDR3 protein: CASSDSSRETQYF
CDR3 DNA: TGTGCCAGTAGCGACTCGAGCCGGGAGACCCAGTACTTC

J gene: TRBJ1-5
V gene: TRBV10-3
D gene: .
CDR3 protein: CAISERSGSNQHQHF
CDR3 DNA: TGTGCCATCAGTGAGCGGTCCGGGAGCAATCAGCACCAGCATTTT

J gene: TRBJ2-7
V gene: TRBV2
D gene: TRBD2
CDR3 protein: CASRTSGGSYEQYF
CDR3 DNA: TGTGCCAGCAGAACTAGCGGGGGTTCCTACGAGCAGTACTTC

J gene: TRBJ2-1
V gene: TRBV11-2
D gene: TRBD2
CDR3 protein: CASTLTSGTDNEQFF
CDR3 DNA: TGTGCCAGCACCCTGACTAGCGGGACTGACAATGAGCAGTTCTTC

J gene: TRBJ1-5
V gene: TRBV5-1
D gene: .
CDR3 protein: CASRPGTLSNQPQHF
CDR3 DNA: TGCGCCAGCAGGCCAGGGACTCTGAGCAATCAGCCCCAGCATTTT

J gene: TRBJ2-2
V gene: TRBV14
D gene: .
CDR3 protein: CASSQGSPGELFF
CDR3 DNA: TGTGCCAGCAGCCAAGGGAGTCCCGGGGAGCTGTTTTTT

J gene: TRBJ2-2
V gene: TRBV29-1
D gene: TRBD2
CDR3 protein: CSVGTSGRAGTGELFF
CDR3 DNA: TGCAGCGTCGGGACTAGCGGGAGGGCGGGAACCGGGGAGCTGTTTTTT

J gene: TRBJ1-6
V gene: TRBV6-6
D gene: .
CDR3 protein: CASSFQGSNSPLHF
CDR3 DNA: TGTGCCAGCAGTTTTCAGGGAAGCAATTCACCCCTCCACTTT

J gene: TRBJ2-3
V gene: TRBV5-1
D gene: .
CDR3 protein: CASSLELPRTDTQYF
CDR3 DNA: TGCGCCAGCAGCTTGGAACTACCTCGCACAGATACGCAGTATTTT

J gene: TRBJ2-3
V gene: TRBV2
D gene: .
CDR3 protein: CASRGTSSTDTQYF
CDR3 DNA: TGTGCCAGCCGCGGGACTTCTAGCACAGATACGCAGTATTTT

J gene: TRBJ2-5
V gene: TRBV27
D gene: TRBD1
CDR3 protein: CASRLPGQYQETQYF
CDR3 DNA: TGTGCCAGCAGGCTCCCGGGACAGTACCAAGAGACCCAGTACTTC

J gene: TRBJ2-3
V gene: TRBV10-3
D gene: TRBD1
CDR3 protein: CAISTPGQGSPDTQYF
CDR3 DNA: TGTGCCATCAGTACACCGGGACAGGGAAGTCCAGATACGCAGTATTTT

J gene: TRBJ2-1
V gene: TRBV9
D gene: TRBD2
CDR3 protein: CASSVGLAADNEQFF
CDR3 DNA: TGTGCCAGCAGCGTAGGACTAGCAGCCGACAATGAGCAGTTCTTC

J gene: TRBJ2-3
V gene: TRBV11-2
D gene: .
CDR3 protein: CASSAGLSGTDTQYF
CDR3 DNA: TGTGCCAGCAGCGCGGGACTTTCGGGCACAGATACGCAGTATTTT

J gene: TRBJ2-1
V gene: TRBV4-1
D gene: TRBD2
CDR3 protein: CASSQGLAGRDNEQFF
CDR3 DNA: TGCGCCAGCAGCCAAGGCCTAGCGGGACGTGACAATGAGCAGTTCTTC

J gene: TRBJ1-2
V gene: TRBV9
D gene: TRBD1
CDR3 protein: CASSVDGTANYGYTF
CDR3 DNA: TGTGCCAGCAGCGTAGATGGGACAGCTAACTATGGCTACACCTTC

J gene: TRBJ2-7
V gene: TRBV5-1
D gene: TRBD1
CDR3 protein: CASSPGGYEQYF
CDR3 DNA: TGCGCCAGCAGCCCAGGGGGCTACGAGCAGTACTTC

J gene: TRBJ1-4
V gene: TRBV4-1
D gene: TRBD1
CDR3 protein: CASRRTGGEKLFF
CDR3 DNA: TGCGCCAGCAGGAGGACAGGCGGAGAAAAACTGTTTTTT

J gene: TRBJ2-5
V gene: TRBV5-6
D gene: TRBD1
CDR3 protein: CASSTGQGTPKQETQYF
CDR3 DNA: TGTGCCAGCAGCACCGGACAGGGGACCCCTAAGCAAGAGACCCAGTACTTC

J gene: TRBJ1-6
V gene: TRBV6-5
D gene: .
CDR3 protein: CASNTGFSPLHF
CDR3 DNA: TGTGCCAGCAATACAGGTTTCTCACCCCTCCACTTT

J gene: TRBJ1-1
V gene: TRBV18
D gene: .
CDR3 protein: CASSPSGNTEAFF
CDR3 DNA: TGTGCCAGCTCTCCCAGTGGGAACACTGAAGCTTTCTTT

J gene: TRBJ1-1
V gene: TRBV4-1
D gene: .
CDR3 protein: CASSQVGEAEAFF
CDR3 DNA: TGCGCCAGCAGCCAAGTAGGGGAAGCTGAAGCTTTCTTT

J gene: TRBJ2-1
V gene: TRBV5-1
D gene: .
CDR3 protein: CASSLVGRPGVDEQFF
CDR3 DNA: TGCGCCAGCAGCTTGGTGGGCAGGCCAGGGGTGGATGAGCAGTTCTTC

J gene: TRBJ2-3
V gene: TRBV7-8
D gene: TRBD2
CDR3 protein: CASSRGREGRLTDTQYF
CDR3 DNA: TGTGCCAGCAGCCGAGGGCGGGAGGGCCGATTAACAGATACGCAGTATTTT

J gene: TRBJ2-7
V gene: TRBV5-4
D gene: TRBD2
CDR3 protein: CASSVPSGGVNEQYF
CDR3 DNA: TGTGCCAGCAGCGTCCCTAGCGGGGGGGTGAACGAGCAGTACTTC

J gene: TRBJ2-7
V gene: TRBV4-1
D gene: .
CDR3 protein: CASSQEASYEQYF
CDR3 DNA: TGCGCCAGCAGCCAAGAGGCCTCCTACGAGCAGTACTTC

J gene: TRBJ2-3
V gene: TRBV4-1
D gene: TRBD2
CDR3 protein: CASSHPTSGAPPGTQYF
CDR3 DNA: TGCGCCAGCAGCCACCCCACTAGCGGGGCCCCACCGGGTACGCAGTATTTT

J gene: TRBJ2-7
V gene: TRBV30
D gene: .
CDR3 protein: CAWSRGFYEQYF
CDR3 DNA: TGTGCCTGGAGTCGAGGTTTCTACGAGCAGTACTTC

J gene: TRBJ2-5
V gene: TRBV5-1
D gene: .
CDR3 protein: CASSLAPGGPGETQYF
CDR3 DNA: TGCGCCAGCAGCTTGGCCCCGGGGGGCCCAGGGGAGACCCAGTACTTC

J gene: TRBJ2-7
V gene: TRBV19
D gene: .
CDR3 protein: CASANWGRGAAYEQYF
CDR3 DNA: TGTGCCAGTGCCAACTGGGGCAGGGGGGCCGCCTACGAGCAGTACTTC